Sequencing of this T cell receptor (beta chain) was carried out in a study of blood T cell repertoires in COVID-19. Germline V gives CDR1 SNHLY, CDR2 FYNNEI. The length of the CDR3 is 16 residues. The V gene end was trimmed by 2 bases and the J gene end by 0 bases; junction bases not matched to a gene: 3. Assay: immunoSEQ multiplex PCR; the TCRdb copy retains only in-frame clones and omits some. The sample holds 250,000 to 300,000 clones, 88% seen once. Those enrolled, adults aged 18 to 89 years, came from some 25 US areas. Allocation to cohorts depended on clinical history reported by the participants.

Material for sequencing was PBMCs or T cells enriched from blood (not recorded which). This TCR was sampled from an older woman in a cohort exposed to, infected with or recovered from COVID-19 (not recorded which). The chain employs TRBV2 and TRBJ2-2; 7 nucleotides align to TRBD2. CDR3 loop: CASSETGLANTGELFF. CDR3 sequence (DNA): TGTGCCAGCAGTGAAACCGGACTAGCGAACACCGGGGAGCTGTTTTTT.